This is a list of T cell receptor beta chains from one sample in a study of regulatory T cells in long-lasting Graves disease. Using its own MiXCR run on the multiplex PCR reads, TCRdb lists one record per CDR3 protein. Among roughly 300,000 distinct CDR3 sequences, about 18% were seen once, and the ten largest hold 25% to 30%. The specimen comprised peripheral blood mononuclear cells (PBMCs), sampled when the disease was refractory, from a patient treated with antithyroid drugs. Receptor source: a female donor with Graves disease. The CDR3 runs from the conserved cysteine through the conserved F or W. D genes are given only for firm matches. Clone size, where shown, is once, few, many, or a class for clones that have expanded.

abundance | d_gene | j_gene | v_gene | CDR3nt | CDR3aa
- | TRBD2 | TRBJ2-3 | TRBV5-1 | TGCGCCAGCAGCTTGGCCATCGGGGGGGCCCCAGATACGCAGTATTTT | CASSLAIGGAPDTQYF
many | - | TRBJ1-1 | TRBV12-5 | TGTGCTAGTGGTTTGGTACTCGCAACTCCTAAGAGTGAAGCTTTCTTT | CASGLVLATPKSEAFF
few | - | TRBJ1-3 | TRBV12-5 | TGTGCTAGTGCACCAGATAACCCCGGAAACACCATATATTTT | CASAPDNPGNTIYF
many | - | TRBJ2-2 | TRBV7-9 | TGTGCCAGCAGCATCCGTGCTTTCACCGGGGAGCTGTTTTTT | CASSIRAFTGELFF
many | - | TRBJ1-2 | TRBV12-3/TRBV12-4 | TGTGCCAGCAGTTTTTCAAGGGGAAGATACGGCTACACCTTC | CASSFSRGRYGYTF
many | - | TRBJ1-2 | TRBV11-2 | TGTGCCAGCAGCCCAGGGTATTCGGGGGGCTACACCTTC | CASSPGYSGGYTF
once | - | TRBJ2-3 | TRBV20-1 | TGCAGTGCTAGATTACCCGCAGCGGGTGGCACAGATACGCAGTATTTT | CSARLPAAGGTDTQYF
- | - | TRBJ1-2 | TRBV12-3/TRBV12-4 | TGTGCCAGCAGTTCCCTTGAGACAGCAACGCATGGCTACACCTTC | CASSSLETATHGYTF
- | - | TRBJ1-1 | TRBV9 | TGTGCCAGCAGCAAGGAACGAGGAACTGGAGCTTTCTTT | CASSKERGTGAFF
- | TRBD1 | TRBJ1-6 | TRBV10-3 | TGTGCCATCAAGGAGGACAGGACTAATTCACCCCTCCACTTT | CAIKEDRTNSPLHF
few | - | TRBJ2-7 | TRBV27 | TGTGCCGGCAGTTCTGGATCCTCCTACGAGCAGTACTTC | CAGSSGSSYEQYF
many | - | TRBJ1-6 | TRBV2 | TGTGCCAGCAGTGCAGGGTTTAATTCACCCCTCCACTTT | CASSAGFNSPLHF
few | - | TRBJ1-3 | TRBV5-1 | TGCGCCAGCCAACCCCTGAGCTCTGGAAACACCATATATTTT | CASQPLSSGNTIYF
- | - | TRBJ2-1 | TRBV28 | TGTGCCAGCAGAGAGGTGAGCTCCTACAATGAGCAGTTCTTC | CASREVSSYNEQFF
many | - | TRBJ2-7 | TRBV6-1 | TGTGCCAGCAGCCCCACCGGCTGGGCGATCTACGAGCAGTACTTC | CASSPTGWAIYEQYF
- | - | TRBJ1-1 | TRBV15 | TGTGCCACCAGCAGAGATTATGGGCAGGTTAACACTGAAGCTTTCTTT | CATSRDYGQVNTEAFF
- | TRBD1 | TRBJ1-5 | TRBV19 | TGTGCCAGTAGTGAGACAGGGTCCAATCAGCCCCAGCATTTT | CASSETGSNQPQHF
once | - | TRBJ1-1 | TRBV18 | TGTGCCAGCTCACTCGCTCCGGGCAGAAGCACTGAAGCTTTCTTT | CASSLAPGRSTEAFF
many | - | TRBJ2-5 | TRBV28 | TGTGCCAGCAGCCTACAGGGGAGGGGGCAGACCCAGTACTTC | CASSLQGRGQTQYF
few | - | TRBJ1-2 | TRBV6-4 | TGTGCCAGCAGTGACTCGGGCAGGGGAGCTGGCTACACCTTC | CASSDSGRGAGYTF
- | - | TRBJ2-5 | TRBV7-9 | TGTGCCAGCAGCTTAGCGGCAGAGCAAGAGACCCAGTACTTC | CASSLAAEQETQYF
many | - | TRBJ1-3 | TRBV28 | TGTGCCAGCAGTTACGACGGGCCTGGAAACACCATATATTTT | CASSYDGPGNTIYF
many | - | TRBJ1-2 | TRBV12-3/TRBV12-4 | TGTGCCACCGACACAGGGTTCGGTGGCTACACCTTC | CATDTGFGGYTF
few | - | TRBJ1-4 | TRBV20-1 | TGCAGTGCTAGAGATAGGCGGAGGACTAATGAAAAACTGTTTTTT | CSARDRRRTNEKLFF
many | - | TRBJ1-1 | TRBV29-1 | TGCAGCGTTGAAAGGAGGGCGAACACTGAAGCTTTCTTT | CSVERRANTEAFF
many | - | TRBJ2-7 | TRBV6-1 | TGTGCCAGCAGTGAAGGGCAGTTGCTCTCCTACGAGCAGTACTTC | CASSEGQLLSYEQYF
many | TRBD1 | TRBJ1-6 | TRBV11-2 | TGTGCCAGCAGCTTAGGGACAGGTCCCCTCCACTTT | CASSLGTGPLHF
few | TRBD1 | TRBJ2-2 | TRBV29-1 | TGCAGCCACACCTGGAGCGGGGACAGGGGTCCCGGGGAGCTGTTTTTT | CSHTWSGDRGPGELFF
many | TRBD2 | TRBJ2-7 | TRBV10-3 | TGTGCCATCAGGGGGACTAGCGGGGGCGAGCAGTACTTC | CAIRGTSGGEQYF
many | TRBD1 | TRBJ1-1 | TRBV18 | TGTGCCAGCAGCCCACAGGGGACTAACACTGAAGCTTTCTTT | CASSPQGTNTEAFF
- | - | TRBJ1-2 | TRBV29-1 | TGCAGCGTTGAGGGGGACCCTCCGGGCTATGGCTACACCTTC | CSVEGDPPGYGYTF
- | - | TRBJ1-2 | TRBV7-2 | TGTGCCAGCCTCTTGCCCCAGGGGAAAGACTATGGCTACACCTTC | CASLLPQGKDYGYTF
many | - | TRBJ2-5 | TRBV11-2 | TGTGCCAGCAGCTTAGATCGGCCTGGGGGAGAGACCCAGTACTTC | CASSLDRPGGETQYF
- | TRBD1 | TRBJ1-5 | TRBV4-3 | TGCGCCAGCAGCCCCGGGACAGGAGACAGTCAGCCCCAGCATTTT | CASSPGTGDSQPQHF
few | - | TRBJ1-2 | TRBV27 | TGTGCCAGCAGTTTATCGGTCCGAAATGGCTACACCTTC | CASSLSVRNGYTF
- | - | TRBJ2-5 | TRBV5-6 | TGTGCCAGCAGCCAAGTGGGAAAGGAAGAGACCCAGTACTTC | CASSQVGKEETQYF
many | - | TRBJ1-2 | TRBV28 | TGTGCCAGCAGGGACGGGCCTAGGCCATTCTACACCTTC | CASRDGPRPFYTF
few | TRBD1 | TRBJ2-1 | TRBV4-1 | TGCGCCAGCAGCCATCTGGGGCTAGCAGGGGGCATGGGGAATGAGCAGTTCTTC | CASSHLGLAGGMGNEQFF
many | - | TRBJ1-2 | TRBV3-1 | TGTGCCAGCAGCCCTATTTCCAAGTGGGGCTACACCTTC | CASSPISKWGYTF
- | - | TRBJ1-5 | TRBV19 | TGTGCCGGTACCTCTCATGGGATCAGTCAGCCCCAGCATTTT | CAGTSHGISQPQHF
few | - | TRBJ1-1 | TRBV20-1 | TGCAGTGCTAGTAGAGTTCAGGGAAGGACTGAAGCTTTCTTT | CSASRVQGRTEAFF
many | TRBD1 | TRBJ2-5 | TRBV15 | TGTGCCACCAGCAGTTTACGTGGGACAGAAGAGACCCAGTACTTC | CATSSLRGTEETQYF
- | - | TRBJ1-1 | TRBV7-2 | TGTGCCAGCAGTTTAACGTATCAGGTCGTAGGGCTGGACACTGAAGCTTTCTTT | CASSLTYQVVGLDTEAFF
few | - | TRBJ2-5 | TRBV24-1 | TGTGCCACCAGTAGGCTCCGGGGACCTACAGGATTGTATGAGACCCAGTACTTC | CATSRLRGPTGLYETQYF
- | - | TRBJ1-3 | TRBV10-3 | TGTGCCATCAGTACCTCCTTGGAGGGTGGAAACACCATATATTTT | CAISTSLEGGNTIYF
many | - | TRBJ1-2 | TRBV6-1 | TGTGCCAGCAGTGAAATAGGAGGTGCCGGCTATGGCTACACCTTC | CASSEIGGAGYGYTF
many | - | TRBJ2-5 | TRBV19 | TGTGCCAGTAGTCGAACAGGGAACCAAGAGACCCAGTACTTC | CASSRTGNQETQYF
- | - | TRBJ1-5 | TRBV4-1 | TGCGCCAGCAGCCCGCAGGGATACAATCAGCCCCAGCATTTT | CASSPQGYNQPQHF
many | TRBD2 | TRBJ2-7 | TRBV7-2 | TGTGCCAGCAGCTTAGGCGGGGGTTTCAGCTCCTACGAGCAGTACTTC | CASSLGGGFSSYEQYF
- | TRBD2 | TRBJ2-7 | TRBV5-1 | TGCGCCAGCAGCACCCTAGCGGGGGGTCTCTACGAGCAGTACTTC | CASSTLAGGLYEQYF
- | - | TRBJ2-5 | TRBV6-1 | TGTGCCAGCAGTGAAGCCGCTGGGGACGGCGGGGAGACCCAGTACTTC | CASSEAAGDGGETQYF
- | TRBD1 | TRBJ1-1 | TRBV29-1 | TGCAGCGTTCACCGGGACAGGGTAAAGGGGAGGGCTGAAGCTTTCTTT | CSVHRDRVKGRAEAFF
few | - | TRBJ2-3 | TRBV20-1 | TGCAGTGCTAGGGGGGATCCGGGACCGGCCAGCACAGATACGCAGTATTTT | CSARGDPGPASTDTQYF
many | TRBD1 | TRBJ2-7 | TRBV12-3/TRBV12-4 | TGTGCCAGCAGACCCGGGACAGGCAAACCCTTCTACGAGCAGTACTTC | CASRPGTGKPFYEQYF
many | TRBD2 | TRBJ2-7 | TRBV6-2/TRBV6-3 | TGTGCCAGCAGTTACGCCCCCGGGACTAGCGGGAGGTTCTACGAGCAGTACTTC | CASSYAPGTSGRFYEQYF